These 22 T cell receptor beta chains originate from one sample sequenced in a study of T cells in Graves' hyperthyroidism and ophthalmopathy. There were TCR beta CDR3 regions amplified from RNA transcripts. In the first-round RT-PCR of the TCR CDR3, the HTBI primer set was used. TCRdb itself ran the multiplex PCR reads through MiXCR, one entry per CDR3 protein. The data show over 300,000 distinct CDR3 sequences, about an eighth seen once. The sample taken for sequencing was blood. The origin of the receptors is a woman in her forties with Graves' ophthalmopathy.

The V gene is TRBV9, the J gene TRBJ2-1; 7 nucleotides align to TRBD2. V was pared by 2 bases and J by 7 bases, with 18 bases of the junction left unmatched. The CDR3 totals 18 residues. Germline CDR1 is SGDLS and CDR2 is YYNGEE. The DNA for the CDR3 is TGTGCCAGCAGCGTGGGTGATAGCGGGCCCCCGGGGGGAAATGAGCAGTTCTTC. It translates to CASSVGDSGPPGGNEQFF.

This clonotype was seen a handful of times. This chain links TRBV29-1 with TRBJ2-5; D possibly corresponds to TRBD1 (6 bases). Germline CDR1 is SQVTM and CDR2 is ANQGSEA. Trimming removed 6 bases at V and 4 bases at J, with 18 bases between. This CDR3 comprises 14 residues. The DNA of the CDR3 is TGCAGCGTGCTTCCGGGCGGCAGGGGAGAGACCCAGTACTTC. Protein: CSVLPGGRGETQYF.

The J gene is TRBJ1-2, the V gene TRBV10-1; 8 bases fit TRBD1. The trim removed 10 bases at V and 4 bases at J, leaving 5 bases unmatched. The CDR3 covers 12 residues. The germline V gene encodes CDR1 WNHNN and CDR2 SYGVQD (reference sequence). CDR3 protein: CANIDRGYGYTF. CDR3 coding DNA: TGCGCCAACATAGACAGGGGCTATGGCTACACCTTC.

This clonotype appeared many times. The rearrangement links TRBV6-1 to TRBJ2-7; D is unclear. V shed 5 bases and J shed 1 base, with 9 bases lying between them. The CDR3 spans 13 residues. Germline CDR1 reads MNHNS; CDR2 reads SASEGT. Here the CDR3 reads CASSPPGSYEQYF. In DNA, the CDR3 is TGTGCCAGCAGTCCCCCTGGGTCCTACGAGCAGTACTTC.

This clonotype was observed many times. This chain links TRBV2 with TRBJ1-2; D unresolved. Trimming removed 4 bases at V and 4 bases at J, with 10 bases between. In germline, CDR1 is SNHLY, CDR2 FYNNEI. This CDR3 is 13 amino acids long. CDR3 sequence reads: CASSGEAVYGYTF. The CDR3 coding sequence is TGTGCCAGCAGTGGTGAGGCAGTCTATGGCTACACCTTC. The variable domain in full, with the rest retrieved from reference TRBV2 and TRBJ1-2, is EPEVTQTPSHQVTQMGQEVILRCVPISNHLYFYWYRQILGQKVEFLVSFYNNEISEKSEIFDDQFSVERPDGSNFTLKIRSTKLEDSAMYFCASSGEAVYGYTFGSGTRLTVV.

This clonotype was observed a handful of times. The chain has TRBV27 and TRBJ2-2; D is tentatively TRBD1 or TRBD2 (5 bases each). Germline CDR1 reads MNHEY; CDR2 reads SMNVEV (reference sequence). CDR3 size: 13 residues. V lost 6 bases and J lost 4, with 9 bases in between. CDR3 nucleotide sequence: TGTGCCAGCAGGGGGACCCCCACCGGGGAGCTGTTTTTT. Protein product: CASRGTPTGELFF.

The sample holds many counts of this clonotype. The chain links TRBV28 to TRBJ2-7, with TRBD1 identical over 7 bases. This CDR3 spans 14 amino acids. Looked up from germline, CDR1 is MDHEN and CDR2 is SYDVKM. V gave up 3 bases and J gave up 4 bases; unmatched junction bases: 6. CDR3 sequence: CASSFQQGSYEQYF. The CDR3 bases are TGTGCCAGCAGTTTCCAACAGGGGTCGTACGAGCAGTACTTC. The whole variable domain, remainder taken from reference TRBV28 and TRBJ2-7, is DVKVTQSSRYLVKRTGEKVFLECVQDMDHENMFWYRQDPGLGLRLIYFSYDVKMKEKGDIPEGYSVSREKKERFSLILESASTNQTSMYLCASSFQQGSYEQYFGPGTRLTVT.

V is TRBV30 and J is TRBJ2-7, with TRBD2 matching over 16 bases. This CDR3 contains 19 residues. With V trimmed by 4 bases and J by 3 bases, 15 bases remained unmatched. Germline CDR1 is GTSNPN and CDR2 is SVGIG (reference sequence). In DNA form, the CDR3 reads TGTGCCTGGACCGACCCATCGGGGACTAGCGGGAGGGTTAACTACGAGCAGTACTTC. It is translated as CAWTDPSGTSGRVNYEQYF.

The V gene is TRBV11-1, the J gene TRBJ2-1; the match to TRBD1 covers 7 bases. Germline-derived CDR1 and CDR2 are SGHAT and FQDESV (reference sequence). The CDR3 is 13 amino acids. The trim removed 4 bases at V and 9 bases at J, leaving 6 bases unmatched. CDR3 sequence: CASSWYRGGEQFF. The DNA of the CDR3 is TGTGCCAGCAGCTGGTACAGGGGTGGTGAGCAGTTCTTC.

This clonotype was seen many times. This chain links TRBV29-1 with TRBJ2-2; possible D gene TRBD1, 8 bases. This CDR3 region has 14 residues. V lost 6 bases, J lost 3 bases, and 14 bases lay in between. The germline V gene encodes CDR1 SQVTM and CDR2 ANQGSEA. Written as DNA, the CDR3 is TGCAGCGTCGGGAGGACAGGGTACACCGGGGAGCTGTTTTTT. It yields the protein CSVGRTGYTGELFF.

The table lists this clonotype with many counts. The chain links TRBV12-3 or TRBV12-4 to TRBJ2-7, with 7 bases lining up with TRBD2. V lost 0 bases to trimming and J lost 3 bases; unmatched junction nucleotides: 5. The CDR3 loop spans 15 amino acids. The CDR3 DNA follows: TGTGCCAGCAGTTTAGCGGGAGGGATAAACTACGAGCAGTACTTC. As protein: CASSLAGGINYEQYF.

The chain combines TRBV4-1 with TRBJ2-3; D is perhaps TRBD1 (6 bases). Germline V gene data show CDR1 as MGHRA and CDR2 as YSYEKL. This CDR3 spans 14 amino acids. The V and J ends lost 1 base and 5 bases respectively, with 10 bases between them. The DNA for the CDR3 is TGCGCCAGCAGCCAAGTAAGGGGGAGAGATACGCAGTATTTT. This sequence encodes CASSQVRGRDTQYF.

This clonotype was recorded many times. The CDR3 bases are TGTGCCAGCAGCGGACAGGGATCGGGGGGCTACACCTTC. Its translation is CASSGQGSGGYTF. The gene calls are TRBV12-3 or TRBV12-4 and TRBJ1-2, with 8 positions matching TRBD1. The CDR3 is 13 residues long. Germline trimming cut 6 bases from V and 8 bases from J; bases unmatched to any gene: 8.

This clonotype has a count of ten or more. This chain joins TRBV20-1 and TRBJ2-5; weak D call: TRBD2 (5 bases). V was pared by 4 bases and J by 5 bases, with 20 bases between. The CDR3 consists of 15 residues. Germline V CDR1 and CDR2: DFQATT, SNEGSKA (reference sequence). CDR3 coding DNA: TGCAGTGCTATCCAGAGGGCTGGCCAGGCGGAGACCCAGTACTTC. Its protein is CSAIQRAGQAETQYF.

The gene calls are TRBV9 and TRBJ2-1; 8 nucleotides align to TRBD2. Germline values: CDR1 SGDLS, CDR2 YYNGEE. The CDR3 is made up of 16 amino acids. The V and J ends lost 0 bases and 3 bases, in that order; junction bases with no gene match: 5. The chain's CDR3 is CASSVGHAGGYNEQFF. The CDR3 nucleotides read TGTGCCAGCAGCGTAGGGCACGCGGGGGGCTACAATGAGCAGTTCTTC.

At least ten counts were recorded for this clonotype. The chain joins TRBV5-1 to TRBJ2-1, with 7 nucleotides matching TRBD1. V lost 5 bases, J lost 0 bases, and 5 bases stayed unmatched. This CDR3 has 15 amino acids. Germline assignment: CDR1 SGHRS and CDR2 YFSETQ. Written as DNA, the CDR3 is TGCGCCAGCAGGCTGACAGGGAGCTCCTACAATGAGCAGTTCTTC. Protein sequence: CASRLTGSSYNEQFF.

The CDR3 spells CASSQVTGYSPLHF. Here the CDR3 DNA reads TGTGCCAGCAGCCAAGTTACAGGGTATTCACCCCTCCACTTT. This chain connects TRBV3-1 to TRBJ1-6; D possibly corresponds to TRBD1 (6 bases). This CDR3 has 14 residues. Germline V lookup: CDR1 LGHDT, CDR2 YNNKEL (reference sequence). V lost 1 base, J lost 8 bases, and 9 bases lay in between.

This clonotype appeared a few times. A read error is possible here, since a much larger clone lies one base away. This chain joins TRBV7-9 and TRBJ2-5; D is unresolved. Trimming cost V 6 bases and J 3 bases, with 2 bases left between them. This CDR3 has 10 residues. Germline V lookup: CDR1 SEHNR, CDR2 FQNEAQ (reference sequence). CDR3 in amino acids: CASRKETQYF. The CDR3 nucleotides are TGTGCCAGCAGGAAAGAGACCCAGTACTTC.

There are a few counts of this clonotype. V and J are TRBV20-1 and TRBJ2-7; 8 nucleotides match TRBD2. J gave up 1 base and V 4 bases, and 3 bases lay outside the gene matches. Germline V gene lookup returns CDR1 DFQATT and CDR2 SNEGSKA (reference sequence). The CDR3 spans 13 residues. The CDR3 DNA sequence: TGCAGTGCTACTAGCGGGCATTCCTACGAGCAGTACTTC. This sequence encodes CSATSGHSYEQYF.

This clonotype was observed a handful of times. The chain combines TRBV6-1 with TRBJ1-1; 10 bases align to TRBD1. The germline CDR1 and CDR2 sequences are MNHNS and SASEGT. The CDR3 consists of 14 residues. V dropped 7 bases and J dropped 4; count of bases not matched to a gene: 6. The CDR3 DNA sequence: TGTGCCAGCACTCTGGGACAGGGGAGCACTGAAGCTTTCTTT. It translates to CASTLGQGSTEAFF.

In its sample, this clonotype was seen many times. The chain employs TRBV14 and TRBJ2-7; TRBD1 matches at 8 bases. This CDR3 has 18 amino acids. The trim removed 8 bases at V and 5 bases at J, leaving 23 bases unmatched. Germline assignment: CDR1 SGHDN and CDR2 FVKESK. The CDR3 bases are TGTGCCAGCGGGATCGGACAGGGTTATTCCGGTGGGGCGCACGAGCAGTACTTC. As protein: CASGIGQGYSGGAHEQYF.

This clonotype was picked up many times. V is TRBV2 and J is TRBJ2-5; tentatively, D is TRBD1 (6 bases). Germline CDR1 and CDR2: SNHLY and FYNNEI. CDR3 length: 13 residues. Between the trimmed V and J ends, which lost 11 bases and 2 bases, there was a span of 15 bases. The CDR3 protein is CAGKGQLQETQYF. The CDR3 region has the DNA TGTGCCGGCAAAGGACAGTTGCAAGAGACCCAGTACTTC.